The rows below give T cell receptor beta chains drawn from one sample of a study of OX40 agonist ivuxolimab in advanced cancers. Some clones are missing from TCRdb's copy, which holds only in-frame ones; the method was immunoSEQ multiplex PCR. Here the sample spans 40,000 to 60,000 clones, more than 75% being singletons. The sequenced sample was CD4+ or CD8+ T cells sorted from blood, obtained in a trial of the OX40 agonist ivuxolimab. The receptor set was obtained from an adult with an advanced solid tumor such as melanoma, head and neck, liver or kidney cancer. Both conserved end residues are part of each CDR3. The order of the fields is J gene, V gene, D gene, clone size, CDR3 DNA, CDR3 protein. A D gene is named only where the DNA matches it firmly. Clone size is stated in some rows and not others, as once, few, many or a class when expanded.

TRBJ2-7 TRBV19 TRBD1 . TGTGCCAGTAGTACCGGGACAGGGGGCCGTGGAGAGCAGTACTTC CASSTGTGGRGEQYF
TRBJ2-5 TRBV4-1 TRBD1 . TGCGCCAGCAGCAAGACAGGGAAAGAGACCCAGTACTTC CASSKTGKETQYF
TRBJ2-1 TRBV4-3 . . TGCGCCAGCAGCCAAGAGCGGAGCAGCAAGCAGTTCTTC CASSQERSSKQFF
TRBJ1-6 TRBV2 . medium-sized TGTGCCAGCAGGCCGGACGGCTTTAATTCACCCCTCCACTTT CASRPDGFNSPLHF
TRBJ2-2 TRBV25-1 . . TGTGCCAGCAGTGGCCGGGACTTTCTCGGGGAGCTGTTTTTT CASSGRDFLGELFF
TRBJ2-1 TRBV12-5 TRBD2 . TGTGCTAGTGGTTTGGAGACTAGCGGGGGGGCTCATGAGCAGTTCTTC CASGLETSGGAHEQFF
TRBJ1-3 TRBV30 . few TGTGCCTGGAGTAGGGGCCCCGGTGGAAACACCATATATTTT CAWSRGPGGNTIYF
TRBJ2-7 TRBV4-1 . . TGCGCCAGCAGCCAAGTTCCCGGGAGAGGGATCGAGCAGTACTTC CASSQVPGRGIEQYF
TRBJ1-5 TRBV28 . . TGTGCCAGCACCCAGGTTGGGGATCAGCCCCAGCATTTT CASTQVGDQPQHF
TRBJ2-5 TRBV10-3 . once TGTGCCATCAGTGAGTTTGCGGGAAAGACCCAGTACTTC CAISEFAGKTQYF
TRBJ1-3 TRBV19 . . TGTGCCAGTAGTATAGCTGGCGGACAGCCCCGAAACACCATATATTTT CASSIAGGQPRNTIYF
TRBJ2-2 TRBV7-2 TRBD1 . TGTGCCAGCAGCCCACAGGGGGACACCGGGGAGCTGTTTTTT CASSPQGDTGELFF
TRBJ1-4 TRBV27 . . TGTGCCAGCAGGAGGGCCGTTGCAACTAATGAAAAACTGTTTTTT CASRRAVATNEKLFF
TRBJ2-3 TRBV5-1 . few TGCGCCAGCTGCTCGGGACTCAGCACAGATACGCAGTATTTT CASCSGLSTDTQYF
TRBJ2-1 TRBV14 . . TGTGCCAGCACCCCCGCGGGCTTATTCAGGTACAATGAGCAGTTCTTC CASTPAGLFRYNEQFF
TRBJ2-3 TRBV7-9 TRBD2 . TGTGCCAGCAGCTTAGTTGGGACTAGCGCAGATACGCAGTATTTT CASSLVGTSADTQYF
TRBJ2-7 TRBV9 TRBD2 . TGTGCCAGCAGCCCATTTGGGACTAGCAGAATAGGATCCTACGAGCAGTACTTC CASSPFGTSRIGSYEQYF
TRBJ2-7 TRBV29-1 . . TGCAGCGTTGAAGATTGGAGGGGGAACGAGCAGTACTTC CSVEDWRGNEQYF
TRBJ1-4 TRBV9 . . TGTGCCAGCACCGAACGGGGACGGAATAATGAAAAACTGTTTTTT CASTERGRNNEKLFF
TRBJ2-5 TRBV28 . . TGTGCCAGCACTGGGGGTGGATTCCAAGAGACCCAGTACTTC CASTGGGFQETQYF
TRBJ2-1 TRBV4-1 . . TGCGCCAGCAGCCAAGGCGTGGAGGGCGGTGAGCAGTTCTTC CASSQGVEGGEQFF
TRBJ1-1 TRBV11-3 . . TGTGCCAGCAGCCGAGAAGAGAACACTGAAGCTTTCTTT CASSREENTEAFF
TRBJ2-2 TRBV27 . . TGTGCCAGCAGCCGGACAATCACCACCGGGGAGCTGTTTTTT CASSRTITTGELFF
TRBJ1-5 TRBV30 . few TGTGCCTGGAGTCGGGCGGCTGGGGGCAATCAGCCCCAGCATTTT CAWSRAAGGNQPQHF
TRBJ2-3 TRBV7-3 TRBD1 . TGTGCCAGCAGCTTAACCGGGACAGGGCTCACAGATACGCAGTATTTT CASSLTGTGLTDTQYF
TRBJ1-5 TRBV12-5 . . TGTGCTAGTGGTTCCCTGAATGTTGATAGTGGTCAGCCCCAGCATTTT CASGSLNVDSGQPQHF
TRBJ2-3 TRBV28 TRBD2 . TGTGCCAGCAGTTTGGATAGCGGGAGTAGGGCAGATACGCAGTATTTT CASSLDSGSRADTQYF
TRBJ2-7 TRBV4-3 . . TGCGCCAGCAGCCAAGGGATCGAGCGGCTTCCCTACGAGCAGTACTTC CASSQGIERLPYEQYF
TRBJ2-1 TRBV7-3 TRBD1 . TGTGCCAGCAGCCCTACAGGGGTAAGGGACAATGAGCAGTTCTTC CASSPTGVRDNEQFF
TRBJ2-3 TRBV20-1 . . TGCAGTGCTAGAGGACTAGATACGCAGTATTTT CSARGLDTQYF
TRBJ2-3 TRBV7-3 . . TGTGCCAGCAGCTTGGGCCTACAGGGTGCCTTTGATACGCAGTATTTT CASSLGLQGAFDTQYF
TRBJ1-2 TRBV4-1 . . TGCGCCAGCAGCCAAGATCGGTCCAGGGCGTTAGCTAACTATGGCTACACCTTC CASSQDRSRALANYGYTF
TRBJ1-3 TRBV5-1 TRBD1 . TGCGCCAGCAGCCCCTCCGTGACAGGGTCTGGAAACACCATATATTTT CASSPSVTGSGNTIYF
TRBJ2-5 TRBV10-1 . . TGCGCCAGCAGTAGGCAAGTCCAAGAGACCCAGTACTTC CASSRQVQETQYF
TRBJ2-7 TRBV18 . . TGTGCCAGCTCACCGTCGAACCCAGGGCCGCAGTACTTC CASSPSNPGPQYF
TRBJ2-3 TRBV7-2 . once TGTGCCAGCAGCTCGCGACTAGATCGGCCAGATACGCAGTATTTT CASSSRLDRPDTQYF
TRBJ1-2 TRBV19 TRBD1 . TGTGCCAGTAGCGGACAGGGATATGGCTACACCTTC CASSGQGYGYTF
TRBJ1-1 TRBV6-6 . . TGTGCCAGCAGCACCCAACGTGAAGCTTTCTTT CASSTQREAFF
TRBJ2-5 TRBV19 TRBD1 once TGTGCCAGTAGTAGACAGGGGGCCACGGAGACCCAGTACTTC CASSRQGATETQYF
TRBJ1-5 TRBV6-5 . . TGTGCCAGCAGTTATCGGGGACCTAGTAGCAATCAGCCCCAGCATTTT CASSYRGPSSNQPQHF
TRBJ2-2 TRBV19 TRBD1 . TGTGCCAGTACCGGACAGGGTGGGTACACCGGGGAGCTGTTTTTT CASTGQGGYTGELFF
TRBJ2-1 TRBV5-1 TRBD2 . TGCGCCAGCAGCTTGGAGCGGGGGGCCTTCAATGAGCAGTTCTTC CASSLERGAFNEQFF
TRBJ1-2 TRBV30 . . TGTGCCTGGAGTTTAGGAGCAGGGAACTATGGCTACACCTTC CAWSLGAGNYGYTF
TRBJ2-1 TRBV9 TRBD2 few TGTGCCAGCAGCGTACTTCTAGCGGGAGGTGAGCAGTTCTTC CASSVLLAGGEQFF
TRBJ1-4 TRBV15 . . TGTGCCACCAGCAGGACAGGATGGAGTGAAAAACTGTTTTTT CATSRTGWSEKLFF
TRBJ2-3 TRBV7-2 TRBD2 . TGTGCCAGCAGCTTCGGACTAGCGGGAACGGGGGATACGCAGTATTTT CASSFGLAGTGDTQYF
TRBJ1-2 TRBV9 TRBD1 once TGTGCCAGCAACGACCGTCCGGGACAGGGATTTCAGGGCTACACCTTC CASNDRPGQGFQGYTF
TRBJ1-3 TRBV10-3 TRBD1 . TGTGCCATCACGAGGACAGGGGATGGAAACACCATATATTTT CAITRTGDGNTIYF
TRBJ2-2 TRBV28 . . TGTGCCAGCACTGGGGTGGCCGGGGAGCTGTTTTTT CASTGVAGELFF
TRBJ2-1 TRBV5-1 TRBD1 . TGCGCCAGCAGCTTGGTACAGGGGGGTAATGAGCAGTTCTTC CASSLVQGGNEQFF
TRBJ2-1 TRBV9 TRBD2 . TGTGCCAGCAGCGTAGCCGGGGGGTTCTACAATGAGCAGTTCTTC CASSVAGGFYNEQFF